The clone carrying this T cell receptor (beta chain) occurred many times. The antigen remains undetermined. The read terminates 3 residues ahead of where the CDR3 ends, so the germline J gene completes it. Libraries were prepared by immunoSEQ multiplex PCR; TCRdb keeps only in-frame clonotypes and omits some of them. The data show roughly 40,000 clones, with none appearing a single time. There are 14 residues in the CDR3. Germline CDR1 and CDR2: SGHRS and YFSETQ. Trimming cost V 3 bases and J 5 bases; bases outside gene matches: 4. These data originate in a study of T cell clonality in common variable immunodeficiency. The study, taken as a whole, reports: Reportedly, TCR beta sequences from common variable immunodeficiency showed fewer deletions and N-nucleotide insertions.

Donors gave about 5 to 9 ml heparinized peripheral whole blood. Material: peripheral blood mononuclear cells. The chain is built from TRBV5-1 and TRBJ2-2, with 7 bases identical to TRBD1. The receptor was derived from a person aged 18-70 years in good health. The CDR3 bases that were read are TGCGCCAGCAGCTGGGACAGACCAACCGGGGAG. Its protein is CASSWDRPTGE. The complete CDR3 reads CASSWDRPTGELFF.